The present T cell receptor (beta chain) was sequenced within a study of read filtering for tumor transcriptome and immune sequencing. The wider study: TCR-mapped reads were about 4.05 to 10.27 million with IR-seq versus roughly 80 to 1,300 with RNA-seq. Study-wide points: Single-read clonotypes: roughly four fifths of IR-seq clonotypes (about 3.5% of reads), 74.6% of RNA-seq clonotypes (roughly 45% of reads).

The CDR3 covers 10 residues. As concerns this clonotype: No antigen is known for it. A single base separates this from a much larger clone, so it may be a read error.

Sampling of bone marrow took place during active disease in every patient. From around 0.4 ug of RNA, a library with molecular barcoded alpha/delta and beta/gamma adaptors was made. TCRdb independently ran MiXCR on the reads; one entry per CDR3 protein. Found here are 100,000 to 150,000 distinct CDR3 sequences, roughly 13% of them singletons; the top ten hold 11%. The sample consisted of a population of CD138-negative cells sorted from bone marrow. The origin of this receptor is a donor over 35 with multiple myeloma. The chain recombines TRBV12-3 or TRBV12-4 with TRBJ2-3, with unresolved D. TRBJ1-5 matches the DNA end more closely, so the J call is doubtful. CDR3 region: CASRGDTQHF. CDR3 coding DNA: TGTGCCAGCAGGGGAGATACGCAGCATTTT.